The rows below give T cell receptor beta chains drawn from one sample of a study of cytomegalovirus exposure and HLA in healthy donors. Generated by immunoSEQ multiplex PCR, the TCRdb table keeps only in-frame clones and is missing some. Among around 94,000 clones, about 77% were seen once, and the ten largest hold around 5%. Sequencing input: PBMCs. All receptors derive from a woman between 40 and 55 years old in good health and CMV-seronegative. CDR3s include the opening cysteine and the closing phenylalanine or tryptophan. A D gene is named only where the DNA matches it firmly. The size field is filled for only some rows; it gives once, few, many or a size class.

clone_size: medium-sized; v_call: TRBV13; j_call: TRBJ2-5; d_call: TRBD2; cdr3_aa: CASSLGGGTSRAQYF; cdr3_nt: TGTGCCAGCAGCTTAGGCGGGGGGACCTCGAGGGCCCAGTACTTC
clone_size: NA; v_call: TRBV14; j_call: TRBJ1-1; d_call: NA; cdr3_aa: CASSQGARTEAFF; cdr3_nt: TGTGCCAGCAGCCAGGGGGCGCGGACTGAAGCTTTCTTT
clone_size: NA; v_call: TRBV21-1; j_call: TRBJ1-5; d_call: NA; cdr3_aa: CASSNLNNRFSNQPQHF; cdr3_nt: TGTGCCAGCAGCAATCTTAACAACAGGTTTAGCAATCAGCCCCAGCATTTT
clone_size: NA; v_call: TRBV5-1; j_call: TRBJ2-7; d_call: NA; cdr3_aa: CASSLGEGVGEQYF; cdr3_nt: TGCGCCAGCAGCTTGGGCGAAGGGGTGGGAGAGCAGTACTTC
clone_size: NA; v_call: TRBV12-5; j_call: TRBJ1-2; d_call: NA; cdr3_aa: CASGGEVYYGYTF; cdr3_nt: TGTGCTAGTGGTGGGGAGGTTTACTATGGCTACACCTTC
clone_size: few; v_call: TRBV7-3; j_call: TRBJ2-3; d_call: NA; cdr3_aa: CASSLSLYETDTQYF; cdr3_nt: TGTGCCAGCAGCTTATCCCTCTACGAGACAGATACGCAGTATTTT
clone_size: few; v_call: TRBV18; j_call: TRBJ2-1; d_call: NA; cdr3_aa: CASSPVEYNEQFF; cdr3_nt: TGTGCCAGCTCACCAGTAGAATACAATGAGCAGTTCTTC
clone_size: NA; v_call: TRBV15; j_call: TRBJ1-2; d_call: TRBD1; cdr3_aa: CATSRRTGSYGYTF; cdr3_nt: TGTGCCACCAGCAGAAGGACAGGGTCCTATGGCTACACCTTC
clone_size: NA; v_call: TRBV5-8; j_call: TRBJ1-1; d_call: NA; cdr3_aa: CASSFGVTEAFF; cdr3_nt: TGTGCCAGCAGCTTCGGTGTGACTGAAGCTTTCTTT
clone_size: NA; v_call: TRBV2; j_call: TRBJ1-6; d_call: NA; cdr3_aa: CASRPGSYSPLHF; cdr3_nt: TGTGCCAGCCGCCCGGGGTCTTATTCACCCCTCCACTTT
clone_size: NA; v_call: TRBV5-1; j_call: TRBJ1-2; d_call: NA; cdr3_aa: CASSPGGRGPNGGYTF; cdr3_nt: TGCGCCAGCAGCCCCGGGGGAAGAGGCCCCAACGGTGGCTACACCTTC
clone_size: NA; v_call: TRBV7-2; j_call: TRBJ2-2; d_call: TRBD1; cdr3_aa: CASSSETGSIAGELFF; cdr3_nt: TGTGCCAGCAGCTCGGAGACAGGGAGTATCGCCGGGGAGCTGTTTTTT
clone_size: NA; v_call: TRBV5-1; j_call: TRBJ2-2; d_call: TRBD1; cdr3_aa: CASSAPGQIDTGELFF; cdr3_nt: TGCGCCAGCAGCGCACCGGGACAGATCGACACCGGGGAGCTGTTTTTT